The 21 T cell receptor beta chains below were found in one sample sequenced in a study of cytomegalovirus exposure and HLA in healthy donors. Primers for the PCR totalled 60 Vbeta and 13 Jbeta. Using immunoSEQ multiplex PCR, the repertoire was profiled, and TCRdb retains in-frame clones only, with some absent. In the table there are about 140,000 clones, about four fifths of which are singletons. The sample taken for sequencing was PBMCs. The receptors come from a man aged 35-49 years in good health and CMV-seronegative.

The V call is TRBV12-5, the J call TRBJ2-7, with 7 bases lining up with TRBD1. Germline trimming cut 6 bases from V and 6 bases from J; bases unmatched to any gene: 8. Germline values: CDR1 LGHNT, CDR2 FRNRAP. This CDR3 spans 13 amino acids. The CDR3 reads CASGLTGLGEQYF. In nucleotides, the CDR3 is TGTGCTAGTGGCCTGACAGGGCTCGGCGAGCAGTACTTC.

The chain carries TRBV7-2 and TRBJ2-1, with TRBD1 matching over 9 bases. Trimming cost V 0 bases and J 2 bases; bases outside gene matches: 5. The germline V gene encodes CDR1 SGHTA and CDR2 FQGNSA. CDR3 length: 17 amino acids. In DNA form, the CDR3 reads TGTGCCAGCAGCTTAGCCGCAACAGGGGGCGCCTACAATGAGCAGTTCTTC. Protein product: CASSLAATGGAYNEQFF.

The V gene is TRBV2, the J gene TRBJ2-1, with 7 positions matching TRBD2. The CDR3 has 15 amino acids. The germline gives CDR1 SNHLY, CDR2 FYNNEI. The trim removed 5 bases at V and 2 bases at J, leaving 6 bases unmatched. CDR3 protein: CASSLTSAAYNEQFF. For the CDR3, the DNA is TGTGCCAGCAGTCTCACTAGCGCCGCCTACAATGAGCAGTTCTTC. The whole variable domain, filled in from reference TRBV2 and TRBJ2-1, reads EPEVTQTPSHQVTQMGQEVILRCVPISNHLYFYWYRQILGQKVEFLVSFYNNEISEKSEIFDDQFSVERPDGSNFTLKIRSTKLEDSAMYFCASSLTSAAYNEQFFGPGTRLTVL.

This chain connects TRBV9 to TRBJ1-2, with D uncertain. Germline assignment: CDR1 SGDLS and CDR2 YYNGEE. V was trimmed by 4 bases and J by 4 bases, leaving 17 bases between them. The CDR3 is 15 residues long. CDR3 protein: CASSLDPGTPYGYTF. In nucleotides, the CDR3 is TGTGCCAGCAGCCTCGACCCGGGTACACCCTATGGCTACACCTTC.

The chain is built from TRBV7-2 and TRBJ2-1, with D maybe TRBD1 (5 bases). Germline V gene data show CDR1 as SGHTA and CDR2 as FQGNSA. The V end lost 4 bases, the J end lost 10 bases, and 14 bases lay between the germline ends. CDR3 length equals 13 residues. The CDR3 region is CASSSQRGYEQFF. The CDR3 DNA reads TGTGCCAGCAGCTCCCAAAGGGGATACGAGCAGTTCTTC.

This clone was detected a few times. This chain links TRBV9 with TRBJ1-1; possibly TRBD1 for D (6 bases). CDR3 size: 14 residues. Trimming stripped 3 bases from V and 1 base from J, with 10 bases between. CDR1 and CDR2 (germline): SGDLS, YYNGEE. CDR3 region: CASSATTGNTEAFF. The CDR3 coding sequence is TGTGCCAGCAGCGCAACGACAGGGAACACTGAAGCTTTCTTT.

The chain recombines TRBV9 with TRBJ1-4; D unresolved. The V gene lost 1 base and the J gene lost 5 bases, with 9 bases spanning the gap. The CDR3 runs 14 residues. Looked up from germline, CDR1 is SGDLS and CDR2 is YYNGEE. In nucleotides, the CDR3 is TGTGCCAGCAGCGTATCAGGAGGGAATGAAAAACTGTTTTTT. Its protein is CASSVSGGNEKLFF.

This chain uses TRBV7-9 with TRBJ2-5; a possible D gene is TRBD2 (6 bases). The V end lost 2 bases, the J end lost 5 bases, and 18 bases lay between the germline ends. This CDR3 is 16 amino acids long. CDR1 is SEHNR, CDR2 FQNEAQ, per germline (reference sequence). The CDR3 nucleotides read TGTGCCAGCAGCTTACGGGCGTGGGCGGGGTGGGAGACCCAGTACTTC. Translation: CASSLRAWAGWETQYF.

V gene TRBV7-2 combines with J gene TRBJ2-1, with D possibly being TRBD2 (5 bases). Per germline, CDR1 SGHTA and CDR2 FQGNSA. This CDR3 is built from 13 residues. With 5 bases removed from V and 10 bases from J, the gap between germline ends came to 15 bases. The CDR3 bases are TGTGCCAGCAGCAGGCCCCGTGAGGGCGAGCAGTTCTTC. This codes for CASSRPREGEQFF.

The chain couples TRBV6-5 to TRBJ1-1, with D hard to call. This CDR3 is built from 16 residues. V dropped 2 bases and J dropped 1 base, with 14 bases sitting between them. CDR1 is MNHEY, CDR2 SVGAGI, per germline. The CDR3 DNA is TGTGCCAGCAGTTACCGCCAGCGAGTGGGGAACACTGAAGCTTTCTTT. It codes for CASSYRQRVGNTEAFF.

This chain joins TRBV5-1 and TRBJ1-2; 12 nucleotides agree with TRBD1. The V segment lost 4 bases and the J segment 6 bases; nucleotides outside the gene matches: 10. CDR1 is SGHRS and CDR2 is YFSETQ in the germline V gene. The CDR3 contains 16 residues. The chain's CDR3 is CASSIGRDRGLDGYTF. In DNA form, the CDR3 reads TGCGCCAGCAGCATTGGCCGGGACAGGGGGCTGGATGGCTACACCTTC.

The chain uses TRBV6-1 and TRBJ1-4, with D uncertain. V lost 4 bases to trimming and J lost 4 bases, with 4 bases between them. The CDR3 spans 12 residues. Germline CDR1 and CDR2: MNHNS and SASEGT. The CDR3 spells CASSALNEKLFF. As DNA, the CDR3 is TGTGCCAGCAGTGCCCTTAATGAAAAACTGTTTTTT.

The chain carries TRBV18 and TRBJ2-7; 9 nucleotides match TRBD1. Germline loops: CDR1 KGHSH, CDR2 LQKENI. The CDR3 runs 14 residues. The V gene end was trimmed by 5 bases and the J gene end by 4 bases; junction bases not matched to a gene: 6. CDR3 coding DNA: TGTGCCAGCTCAGCCGGGACAGGGTCATACGAGCAGTACTTC. This translates into CASSAGTGSYEQYF.

This clone was seen a single time. The rearrangement links TRBV9 to TRBJ1-4; TRBD1 matches 10 bases. Germline loops: CDR1 SGDLS, CDR2 YYNGEE. The CDR3 has 14 amino acids. J gave up 7 bases and V 7 bases, and 7 bases lay outside the gene matches. As DNA, the CDR3 is TGTGCCAGCGGGAAAGGGACAGGGGTTGAAAAACTGTTTTTT. As protein: CASGKGTGVEKLFF.

The genes are TRBV2 and TRBJ2-5, with 12 bases fitting TRBD2. CDR3 length: 17 residues. In germline, CDR1 is SNHLY, CDR2 FYNNEI. V dropped 2 bases and J dropped 5; count of bases not matched to a gene: 9. The DNA for the CDR3 is TGTGCCAGCAGTGAACTGGTGCTAGCGGGGGGGAAGGAGACCCAGTACTTC. It is translated as CASSELVLAGGKETQYF.

The V gene is TRBV2, the J gene TRBJ2-7, with TRBD1 identical over 7 bases. The CDR3 contains 14 residues. The trim removed 6 bases at V and 5 bases at J, leaving 10 bases unmatched. Germline V gives CDR1 SNHLY, CDR2 FYNNEI. The CDR3 coding sequence is TGTGCCAGCAGGGAACAGGGGCCCACCCACGAGCAGTACTTC. As protein: CASREQGPTHEQYF.

V is TRBV5-1 and J is TRBJ1-2; the D is unclear. The germline CDR1 and CDR2 sequences are SGHRS and YFSETQ. The CDR3 runs to 13 residues. V dropped 6 bases and J dropped 4 bases, with 13 bases sitting between them. The CDR3 DNA reads as TGCGCCAGCAAGTCGGAGCACACCTATGGCTACACCTTC. Residues: CASKSEHTYGYTF.

V and J are TRBV6-5 and TRBJ2-7, with 7 nucleotides matching TRBD1. The CDR3 has 13 amino acids. Germline V gene data show CDR1 as MNHEY and CDR2 as SVGAGI. V was pared by 0 bases and J by 7 bases, with 3 bases of the junction left unmatched. The CDR3 loop reads CASSYSGGWEQYF. Written as DNA, the CDR3 is TGTGCCAGCAGTTACTCAGGGGGCTGGGAGCAGTACTTC.

The chain employs TRBV14 and TRBJ1-1; TRBD1 aligns across 10 bases. Germline-derived CDR1 and CDR2 are SGHDN and FVKESK. The V and J ends lost 8 bases and 8 bases, in that order; junction bases with no gene match: 8. CDR3 length: 13 residues. CDR3 nucleotide sequence: TGTGCCAGCCGAGGGACAGGGGAAAAAGAAGCTTTCTTT. Translating it yields CASRGTGEKEAFF.

The chain carries TRBV27 and TRBJ1-5; 12 bases match TRBD1. Germline values: CDR1 MNHEY, CDR2 SMNVEV (reference sequence). The V segment lost 2 bases and the J segment 6 bases; nucleotides outside the gene matches: 8. The CDR3 sequence is 17 residues long. The CDR3 sequence: CASSLIRGTGGIQPQHF. DNA for the CDR3: TGTGCCAGCAGTTTAATCCGCGGGACAGGGGGCATTCAGCCCCAGCATTTT.

The chain is built from TRBV4-3 and TRBJ2-7; D might be TRBD1 (7 bases). The V end lost 0 bases, the J end lost 7 bases, and 13 bases lay between the germline ends. The CDR3 sequence is 14 residues long. Germline V gene data show CDR1 as LGHNA and CDR2 as YSLEER. CDR3 sequence reads: CASSQDSQGGEQYF. The CDR3, as DNA: TGCGCCAGCAGCCAAGATTCCCAGGGGGGAGAGCAGTACTTC.